A selection of T cell receptor beta chains follows, all from one sample in a study of T-cell memory formation after mild COVID-19. Each CDR3 protein is one row after TCRdb ran MiXCR on the 5' RACE reads. Counted here are fewer than 450,000 distinct CDR3 sequences, roughly 21% occurring once; the ten biggest clones make up around 12%. The sample taken for sequencing was PBMCs or a T cell subset sorted from them (not recorded which). Receptors originate from an adult woman who had mild COVID-19 (a few samples of this study predate the infection). Cell type and time point are not known. Both conserved end residues are part of each CDR3. The D gene is left open where the match is weak. Size is omitted from some rows. Given values are once, few, many or a class for expanded clones.

CASSLNPGLGTEAFF	TGTGCCAGCAGCTTAAACCCGGGCCTAGGAACTGAAGCTTTCTTT	few	TRBV11-2	-	TRBJ1-1
CATSEAGGPTGELFF	TGTGCCACCAGCGAAGCGGGAGGGCCCACCGGGGAGCTGTTTTTT	few	TRBV24-1	TRBD2	TRBJ2-2
CASSFGLESYGYTF	TGTGCCAGCAGTTTTGGGTTGGAGAGCTATGGCTACACCTTC	once	TRBV12-3/TRBV12-4	-	TRBJ1-2
CASSPVDRKQFF	TGTGCCAGCAGCCCCGTGGACAGAAAGCAGTTCTTC	-	TRBV14	-	TRBJ2-1
CASEGRGGNQPQHF	TGTGCCAGCGAGGGCCGGGGAGGCAATCAGCCCCAGCATTTT	-	TRBV6-6	-	TRBJ1-5
CASSLVAGDSYEQYF	TGTGCCAGCAGCTTAGTTGCGGGGGATTCCTACGAGCAGTACTTC	-	TRBV7-8	TRBD2	TRBJ2-7
CASSRLAGDLSYEQYF	TGTGCCAGCAGTCGACTAGCGGGAGATCTCTCCTACGAGCAGTACTTC	few	TRBV6-5	TRBD2	TRBJ2-7
CASSTRGRNYGYTF	TGTGCCAGCTCCACAAGGGGTCGGAACTATGGCTACACCTTC	-	TRBV27	-	TRBJ1-2
CASSPRGHLEAFF	TGTGCCAGTAGTCCACGGGGCCACCTTGAAGCTTTCTTT	few	TRBV19	-	TRBJ1-1
CASSSTLGQGTSGNEQFF	TGTGCCAGCAGTTCCACCCTCGGGCAAGGGACTAGCGGCAATGAGCAGTTCTTC	few	TRBV12-3/TRBV12-4	TRBD2	TRBJ2-1
CATSETGQGTQYF	TGTGCCACCAGTGAGACGGGACAGGGGACGCAGTATTTT	-	TRBV24-1	TRBD1	TRBJ2-3
CASSLGYPYEQYF	TGTGCCAGCAGTTTGGGTTACCCCTACGAGCAGTACTTC	few	TRBV12-3/TRBV12-4	-	TRBJ2-7
CASSSPGLAGVSKKMGRIYNEQFF	TGTGCCAGCAGCTCACCAGGACTAGCGGGAGTTAGTAAGAAGATGGGGAGAATTTACAATGAGCAGTTCTTC	few	TRBV7-8	TRBD2	TRBJ2-1